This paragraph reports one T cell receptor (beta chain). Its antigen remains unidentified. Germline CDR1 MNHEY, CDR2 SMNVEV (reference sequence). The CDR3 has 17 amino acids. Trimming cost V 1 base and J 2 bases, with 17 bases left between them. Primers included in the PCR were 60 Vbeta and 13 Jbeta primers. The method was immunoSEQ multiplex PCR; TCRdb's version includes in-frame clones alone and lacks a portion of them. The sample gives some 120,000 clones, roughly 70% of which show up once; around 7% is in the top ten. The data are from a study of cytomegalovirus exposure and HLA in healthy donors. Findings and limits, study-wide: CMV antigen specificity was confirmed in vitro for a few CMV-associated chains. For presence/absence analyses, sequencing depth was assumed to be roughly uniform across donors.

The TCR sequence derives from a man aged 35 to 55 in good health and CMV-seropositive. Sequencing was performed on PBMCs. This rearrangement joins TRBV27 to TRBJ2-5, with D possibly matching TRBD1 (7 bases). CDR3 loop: CASSLYPAAGGQETQYF. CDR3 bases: TGTGCCAGCAGTTTATACCCGGCTGCAGGGGGGCAAGAGACCCAGTACTTC.